These T cell receptor beta chains were read from a single sample in a study of PD-1 blockade in mismatch repair-deficient tumors. Using immunoSEQ multiplex PCR, the repertoire was profiled, and TCRdb retains in-frame clones only, with some absent. The sample lists 38,000 or so clones, 80% to 90% occurring once. Sequencing was performed on peripheral blood, taken roughly 76 weeks after starting pembrolizumab. All receptors come from an adult with mismatch repair-deficient cancer. Each CDR3 is given with its conserved first and last residue. The D gene is left open where the match is weak. A clone size is listed for some rows: how often the clone was seen (once, few, many), or a class if it is expanded.

v_gene: TRBV6-6; abundance: once; d_gene: .; j_gene: TRBJ2-6; CDR3nt: TGTGCCAGCACTATCTCTGGGGCCAACGTCCTGACTTTC; CDR3aa: CASTISGANVLTF
v_gene: TRBV5-4; abundance: once; d_gene: TRBD1; j_gene: TRBJ1-5; CDR3nt: TGTGCCAGCAGCATGGGACAGGGCCTAAATCAGCCCCAGCATTTT; CDR3aa: CASSMGQGLNQPQHF
v_gene: TRBV5-5; abundance: .; d_gene: .; j_gene: TRBJ2-3; CDR3nt: TGTGCCAGCAGCGAAGGGAGAATCACAGATACGCAGTATTTT; CDR3aa: CASSEGRITDTQYF
v_gene: TRBV5-1; abundance: few; d_gene: TRBD1; j_gene: TRBJ2-2; CDR3nt: TGCGCCAGCAGCTTGAACAGGGGTGGGACCGGGGAGCTGTTTTTT; CDR3aa: CASSLNRGGTGELFF
v_gene: TRBV19; abundance: .; d_gene: TRBD1; j_gene: TRBJ1-2; CDR3nt: TGTGCCAGTAGTATAGATCGGGGACAGGTTCATGGCTACACCTTC; CDR3aa: CASSIDRGQVHGYTF
v_gene: TRBV5-1; abundance: .; d_gene: TRBD2; j_gene: TRBJ2-1; CDR3nt: TGCGCCAGCAGCTTGGGGCCCTGGCTAGCGGGAGAGTTGAATGAGCAGTTCTTC; CDR3aa: CASSLGPWLAGELNEQFF
v_gene: TRBV11-3; abundance: .; d_gene: .; j_gene: TRBJ2-7; CDR3nt: TGTGCCAGCAGCGGATCGACAGTACGGGAGCAGTACTTC; CDR3aa: CASSGSTVREQYF
v_gene: TRBV2; abundance: .; d_gene: .; j_gene: TRBJ2-3; CDR3nt: TGTGCCAGCAGTGATCTCGGGAGATCCCGCACAGATACGCAGTATTTT; CDR3aa: CASSDLGRSRTDTQYF
v_gene: TRBV9; abundance: .; d_gene: .; j_gene: TRBJ2-3; CDR3nt: TGTGCCAGCAGCGTTGAATACACAGATACGCAGTATTTT; CDR3aa: CASSVEYTDTQYF
v_gene: TRBV5-6; abundance: .; d_gene: .; j_gene: TRBJ1-1; CDR3nt: TGTGCCAGCAGGGAGCGATCGGGACATCCGACTGAAGCTTTCTTT; CDR3aa: CASRERSGHPTEAFF
v_gene: TRBV2; abundance: .; d_gene: .; j_gene: TRBJ2-6; CDR3nt: TGTGCCAGCCAATTAGACGGCTCGACTGGGGCCAACGTCCTGACTTTC; CDR3aa: CASQLDGSTGANVLTF
v_gene: TRBV18; abundance: few; d_gene: .; j_gene: TRBJ1-2; CDR3nt: TGTGCCAGCTCCCCGCGGGGGGACAACTATGGCTACACCTTC; CDR3aa: CASSPRGDNYGYTF
v_gene: TRBV7-9; abundance: .; d_gene: .; j_gene: TRBJ2-1; CDR3nt: TGTGCCAGCAGCTTAGGGACTCTTGGTAGGAATGAGCAGTTCTTC; CDR3aa: CASSLGTLGRNEQFF
v_gene: TRBV9; abundance: .; d_gene: TRBD2; j_gene: TRBJ2-3; CDR3nt: TGTGCCAGCAGCGTAGGGACTAGCGGTTCAGATACGCAGTATTTT; CDR3aa: CASSVGTSGSDTQYF
v_gene: TRBV7-9; abundance: .; d_gene: TRBD2; j_gene: TRBJ2-7; CDR3nt: TGTGCCAGCAGCTCAGTTCCTAGCGGGAGCTACGAGCAGTACTTC; CDR3aa: CASSSVPSGSYEQYF
v_gene: TRBV5-1; abundance: few; d_gene: .; j_gene: TRBJ1-5; CDR3nt: TGCGCCAGCAAACAGGGAATGGGCAATCAGCCCCAGCATTTT; CDR3aa: CASKQGMGNQPQHF
v_gene: TRBV5-1; abundance: once; d_gene: .; j_gene: TRBJ2-3; CDR3nt: TGCGCCAGCAGCGCCGGGACAAGCAGCACAGATACGCAGTATTTT; CDR3aa: CASSAGTSSTDTQYF
v_gene: TRBV18; abundance: .; d_gene: TRBD1; j_gene: TRBJ1-5; CDR3nt: TGTGCCAGCTCATCGAGGACAGGGAGCAATCAGCCCCAGCATTTT; CDR3aa: CASSSRTGSNQPQHF
v_gene: TRBV10-3; abundance: .; d_gene: TRBD1; j_gene: TRBJ2-1; CDR3nt: TGTGCCATCAGGGGGTCAGGGGGCTTCTCCTACAATGAGCAGTTCTTC; CDR3aa: CAIRGSGGFSYNEQFF
v_gene: TRBV27; abundance: .; d_gene: .; j_gene: TRBJ1-2; CDR3nt: TGTGCCAGCAGTCTCGTCCTTGGGGAGACGCGGGGCTACACCTTC; CDR3aa: CASSLVLGETRGYTF
v_gene: TRBV21-1; abundance: once; d_gene: .; j_gene: TRBJ2-5; CDR3nt: TGTGCCAGAGCCCCACCCCCTGCTCCTGAAGAGACCCAGTACTTC; CDR3aa: CARAPPPAPEETQYF
v_gene: TRBV5-1; abundance: .; d_gene: .; j_gene: TRBJ2-3; CDR3nt: TGCGCCAGCAGCCCGCAATCGAACACAGATACGCAGTATTTT; CDR3aa: CASSPQSNTDTQYF
v_gene: TRBV29-1; abundance: .; d_gene: TRBD1; j_gene: TRBJ2-7; CDR3nt: TGCAGCGTTGATCTGGGACAGCCTTATCTTGGGCAGTACTTC; CDR3aa: CSVDLGQPYLGQYF
v_gene: TRBV9; abundance: .; d_gene: .; j_gene: TRBJ2-5; CDR3nt: TGTGCCAGCAGCGTGACAAGCGCCCAAGAGACCCAGTACTTC; CDR3aa: CASSVTSAQETQYF
v_gene: TRBV4-1; abundance: .; d_gene: .; j_gene: TRBJ1-2; CDR3nt: TGCGCCAGCAGCCAAGAGGGGGAGGTTCGCGGCTACACCTTC; CDR3aa: CASSQEGEVRGYTF
v_gene: TRBV6-5; abundance: .; d_gene: TRBD2; j_gene: TRBJ2-5; CDR3nt: TGTGCCAGCAGTTTGGGTAGCGGGCTTCGGGAGACCCAGTACTTC; CDR3aa: CASSLGSGLRETQYF
v_gene: TRBV19; abundance: .; d_gene: TRBD1; j_gene: TRBJ1-1; CDR3nt: TGTGCCAGTAGTATAGCGCCGGGACAGGGGTCGAAGGACACTGAAGCTTTCTTT; CDR3aa: CASSIAPGQGSKDTEAFF
v_gene: TRBV4-1; abundance: .; d_gene: TRBD2; j_gene: TRBJ2-4; CDR3nt: TGCGCCAGCAGCCGCCTGGCGGGAGGAGGAGCCAAAAACATTCAGTACTTC; CDR3aa: CASSRLAGGGAKNIQYF
v_gene: TRBV6-1; abundance: .; d_gene: TRBD1; j_gene: TRBJ2-7; CDR3nt: TGTGCCAGCAGTGGGGGGACAGGGACCTACGAGCAGTACTTC; CDR3aa: CASSGGTGTYEQYF
v_gene: TRBV7-8; abundance: .; d_gene: TRBD2; j_gene: TRBJ2-3; CDR3nt: TGTGCCAGCAGCTTTGGACGGACTAGGTCTCAAGATACGCAGTATTTT; CDR3aa: CASSFGRTRSQDTQYF
v_gene: TRBV7-2; abundance: .; d_gene: .; j_gene: TRBJ2-3; CDR3nt: TGTGCCAGCAGCTCGTTTTTCGGGAGCGCAGATACGCAGTATTTT; CDR3aa: CASSSFFGSADTQYF
v_gene: TRBV7-9; abundance: .; d_gene: TRBD2; j_gene: TRBJ2-5; CDR3nt: TGTGCCGTACTAGCGGGAGGGCAGCAGACCCAGTACTTC; CDR3aa: CAVLAGGQQTQYF
v_gene: TRBV19; abundance: .; d_gene: TRBD1; j_gene: TRBJ1-5; CDR3nt: TGTGCCAGCGGACAGGGGAAACAGCCCCAGCATTTT; CDR3aa: CASGQGKQPQHF